These 25 T cell receptor beta chains were sequenced from one sample in a study of blood T cell repertoires in COVID-19. Libraries were prepared by immunoSEQ multiplex PCR; TCRdb keeps only in-frame clonotypes and omits some of them. The sample gives roughly 250,000 clones, more than 65% of which show up once; over 3% is in the top ten. Sequenced: peripheral blood. Every receptor here comes from a woman in her forties with active or convalescent COVID-19.

The gene calls are TRBV6-1 and TRBJ1-6; D perhaps matches TRBD1 (6 bases). V was clipped by 2 bases and J by 6 bases, with 8 bases between them. CDR1 is MNHNS, CDR2 SASEGT, per germline. CDR3 length equals 14 residues. CDR3 nucleotides: TGTGCCAGCAGTGAAAACAGGGTTAATTCACCCCTCCACTTT. This encodes CASSENRVNSPLHF.

The V gene is TRBV10-2, the J gene TRBJ1-2; D call uncertain. The CDR3 contains 13 residues. CDR1 and CDR2 (germline): WSHSY, SAAADI. With 8 bases removed from V and 4 bases from J, the gap between germline ends came to 14 bases. The CDR3 DNA reads TGCGCCAGCGCCGAGGGAGTCCCCTATGGCTACACCTTC. Translating it yields CASAEGVPYGYTF.

The genes are TRBV5-1 and TRBJ2-3, with TRBD2 identical over 7 bases. CDR1 and CDR2 (germline): SGHRS, YFSETQ. The CDR3 spans 17 residues. Germline trimming cut 4 bases from V and 5 bases from J; bases unmatched to any gene: 16. The CDR3 DNA reads TGCGCCAGCAGCCCCCTTTTGACGGGGGGTCGGGGAGATACGCAGTATTTT. Translated, it gives CASSPLLTGGRGDTQYF.

The chain has TRBV30 and TRBJ2-3, with 11 bases that match TRBD2. J gave up 7 bases and V 3 bases, and 9 bases lay outside the gene matches. The CDR3 extends over 15 amino acids. CDR1 GTSNPN and CDR2 SVGIG come from the germline V gene (reference sequence). CDR3 bases: TGTGCCTGGAGGTATAGCGGGGGGGCCGTAAATACGCAGTATTTT. Encoded protein: CAWRYSGGAVNTQYF.

V usage is TRBV5-1 and J usage is TRBJ2-7, with a weak D call TRBD1 (5 bases). Trimming cost V 0 bases and J 4 bases, with 8 bases left between them. Germline V gene sequence: CDR1 SGHRS, CDR2 YFSETQ. There are 13 residues in the CDR3. CDR3 sequence: CASSLGAGYEQYV. CDR3 in DNA: TGCGCCAGCAGCTTGGGGGCAGGGTACGAGCAGTACGTC.

The chain couples TRBV5-1 to TRBJ1-2; weak D call: TRBD1 (6 bases). V was cut by 4 bases and J by 8 bases, with 15 bases left in between. Germline V gene data show CDR1 as SGHRS and CDR2 as YFSETQ. CDR3 length: 13 residues. CDR3 nucleotide sequence: TGCGCCAGCAGCCAGCAGGGGTTAGAGGGCTACACCTTC. Translation: CASSQQGLEGYTF.

This clone has more than one count but fewer than ten. This chain connects TRBV28 to TRBJ2-1, with 8 bases lining up with TRBD2. Germline V gene data show CDR1 as MDHEN and CDR2 as SYDVKM. The J segment lost 0 bases and the V segment lost 4 bases, leaving 5 bases of the junction unmatched. This CDR3 is 16 amino acids long. CDR3 DNA: TGTGCCAGCAGTTCGGGCGGGGGGACCTCCTACAATGAGCAGTTCTTC. Translating gives CASSSGGGTSYNEQFF.

The CDR3 sequence: CASSGRQGRWYEQYF. In DNA, the CDR3 is TGTGCCAGCAGCGGGAGACAGGGAAGATGGTACGAGCAGTACTTC. The chain joins TRBV6-5 to TRBJ2-7; tentative D call: TRBD1 (7 bases). The CDR3 length is 15 residues. Germline lookup yields CDR1 MNHEY and CDR2 SVGAGI. The V end lost 6 bases, the J end lost 4 bases, and 19 bases lay between the germline ends.

The chain combines TRBV5-4 with TRBJ1-2; D possibly corresponds to TRBD1 (6 bases). Trimming took 4 bases from V and 4 from J, leaving 23 bases between them. The CDR3 has 17 residues. Germline V gene sequence: CDR1 SGHNT, CDR2 YYREEE (reference sequence). CDR3 in DNA: TGTGCCAGCAGCCTCATACCCTACAGGGACCCACCCTATGGCTACACCTTC. As protein: CASSLIPYRDPPYGYTF.

The chain is built from TRBV23-1 and TRBJ2-2; 8 bases fit TRBD1. TRBV23-1 counts as an open reading frame of uncertain function. The CDR3 covers 16 residues. The junction had 5 bases not matched to a gene; V was cut back by 2 bases and J by 3 bases. The CDR3 DNA reads as TGCGCCAGCAGTCAACCGGGACAGGAGTACACCGGGGAGCTGTTTTTT. It is translated as CASSQPGQEYTGELFF.

This chain links TRBV10-3 with TRBJ2-7; possibly TRBD1 for D (5 bases). The CDR3 is made up of 14 amino acids. Germline V gene data show CDR1 as ENHRY and CDR2 as SYGVKD. Deletions cut 3 bases from V and 7 bases from J, with 16 bases between. CDR3 sequence (DNA): TGTGCCATCAGTGACACAGGAACCCGTTTTGAGCAGTACTTC. Protein product: CAISDTGTRFEQYF.

There are a few counts of this clone. This chain joins TRBV28 and TRBJ2-7; D gene unclear. The V end was cut by 8 bases, the J end by 2 bases, with 10 bases between. Germline CDR1 reads MDHEN; CDR2 reads SYDVKM. The CDR3 is 12 amino acids. The CDR3 nucleotides read TGTGCCAGCGCCAGAGGTACCTACGAGCAGTACGTC. This sequence encodes CASARGTYEQYV.

The chain employs TRBV6-5 and TRBJ1-5; no clear D gene. The V gene's germline CDR1 is MNHEY and CDR2 SVGAGI. V was cut by 0 bases and J by 1 base, with 10 bases left in between. The CDR3 length is 16 residues. CDR3 sequence (DNA): TGTGCCAGCAGTTACTCGTTACTAGAAAGCAATCAGCCCCAGCATTTT. Encoded protein: CASSYSLLESNQPQHF.

This chain connects TRBV7-3 to TRBJ2-2; the D gene is possibly TRBD2 (5 bases). This CDR3 has 16 amino acids. The germline V gene has CDR1 SGHTA and CDR2 FQGTGA. Trimming took off 5 bases at V and 4 bases at J, with 17 bases between the two ends. This CDR3 is CASSVDPAGGTGELFF. CDR3 nucleotides: TGTGCCAGCAGCGTGGACCCGGCCGGAGGCACCGGGGAGCTGTTTTTT.

This clone was observed a handful of times. The chain is built from TRBV19 and TRBJ2-6, with TRBD2 as a possible D gene (5 bases). Germline V gene lookup returns CDR1 LNHDA and CDR2 SQIVND (reference sequence). Trimming took 5 bases from V and 0 from J, leaving 8 bases between them. The CDR3 length is 15 residues. The CDR3 region has the DNA TGTGCCAGTAGTTCAGGACTCTCTGGGGCCAACGTCCTGACTTTC. Protein product: CASSSGLSGANVLTF.

V usage is TRBV5-1 and J usage is TRBJ2-5, with TRBD2 matching over 7 bases. CDR1 is SGHRS, CDR2 YFSETQ, per germline. The CDR3 totals 16 residues. J lost 2 bases, V lost 4 bases, and 11 bases had no gene match. CDR3 nucleotide sequence: TGCGCCAGCAGCCCCTCCCCTAGCGGAGCTCAAGAGACCCAGTACTTC. Its translation: CASSPSPSGAQETQYF.

The rearrangement links TRBV2 to TRBJ1-1, with D tentatively TRBD1 (5 bases). Germline-derived CDR1 and CDR2 are SNHLY and FYNNEI. Trimming removed 11 bases at V and 10 bases at J, with 23 bases between. The CDR3 consists of 13 residues. CDR3 DNA sequence: TGTGCCTGTCAGGGCGGGGCTTCCCTTATAGCTTTCTTT. Protein sequence: CACQGGASLIAFF. The entire variable domain, with the rest obtained from reference TRBV2 and TRBJ1-1, is as follows: EPEVTQTPSHQVTQMGQEVILRCVPISNHLYFYWYRQILGQKVEFLVSFYNNEISEKSEIFDDQFSVERPDGSNFTLKIRSTKLEDSAMYFCACQGGASLIAFFGQGTRLTVV.

The rearrangement uses TRBV28 and TRBJ2-3; D not resolved. Germline V lookup: CDR1 MDHEN, CDR2 SYDVKM. V lost 3 bases and J 8 bases, leaving 9 bases between the germline ends. This CDR3 spans 12 amino acids. CDR3 coding DNA: TGTGCCAGCAGTTTCCGGTCGGGTACGCAGTATTTT. Protein product: CASSFRSGTQYF.

The rearrangement joins TRBV14 to TRBJ2-6, with 10 positions matching TRBD1. Trimming took 0 bases from V and 2 from J; bases not matched to a gene: 7. Germline values: CDR1 SGHDN, CDR2 FVKESK. The CDR3 has 19 residues. This CDR3 is CASSQDLRQGATGANVLTF. The CDR3 nucleotides are TGTGCCAGCAGCCAAGACCTGAGACAGGGGGCCACTGGGGCCAACGTCCTGACTTTC.

The rearrangement joins TRBV11-2 to TRBJ2-7; D is unclear. The ends were cut back, 3 bases at V and 3 bases at J, with 12 bases in the middle. The CDR3 totals 14 residues. Germline V gene data show CDR1 as SGHAT and CDR2 as FQNNGV. The CDR3 sequence: CASSFGTFDYEQYF. The CDR3, as DNA: TGTGCCAGCAGCTTCGGTACTTTCGACTACGAGCAGTACTTC.

For the CDR3, the DNA is TGTGCCAGCAGCCAACTCCGGGTGTTTAATGGCTACACCTTC. This encodes CASSQLRVFNGYTF. The chain has TRBV11-2 and TRBJ1-2; D remains unclear. Trimming cost V 5 bases and J 6 bases, with 16 bases left between them. The germline V gene encodes CDR1 SGHAT and CDR2 FQNNGV. The CDR3 is made up of 14 amino acids.

The chain links TRBV6-1 to TRBJ1-5, with a tentative D call TRBD1 (5 bases). V lost 4 bases and J 4 bases, leaving 17 bases between the germline ends. CDR3 size: 16 residues. Germline assignment: CDR1 MNHNS and CDR2 SASEGT. The CDR3 DNA reads as TGTGCCAGCAGTGCCTTGCAGGGTGGAGGGAATCAGCCCCAGCATTTT. Amino acids: CASSALQGGGNQPQHF.

This chain connects TRBV9 to TRBJ2-5; D is perhaps TRBD1 (5 bases). Germline loops: CDR1 SGDLS, CDR2 YYNGEE. CDR3 length: 13 residues. Trimming stripped 0 bases from V and 5 bases from J, with 8 bases between. The CDR3 DNA reads as TGTGCCAGCAGCGTAGACAGGCTGGAGACCCAGTACTTC. Residues: CASSVDRLETQYF.

The chain has TRBV10-3 and TRBJ1-1; 9 bases fit TRBD1. CDR3 length: 15 amino acids. Unmatched junction bases numbered 1, after V lost 1 base and J lost 1 base. The germline V gene encodes CDR1 ENHRY and CDR2 SYGVKD. In DNA form, the CDR3 reads TGTGCCATCAGTGAGTTGGGACAGGGGAACACTGAAGCTTTCTTT. It is translated as CAISELGQGNTEAFF.

V usage is TRBV6-5 and J usage is TRBJ2-4, with 7 bases identical to TRBD1. CDR1 and CDR2 from the germline V gene are MNHEY and SVGAGI. Germline trimming cut 7 bases from V and 6 bases from J; bases unmatched to any gene: 9. The CDR3 length is 14 residues. In DNA, the CDR3 is TGTGCCAGCAAAACTCCCGGGGACAGAAACATTCAGTACTTC. Amino acid sequence: CASKTPGDRNIQYF.